This T cell receptor beta chain comes out of a study of T cell responses to AZD1222 COVID-19 vaccine (dated by TCRdb to about 2021). The study in broad terms: AZD1222 recipients with second doses at about 4 weeks or about 12 weeks were pooled, because spike-specific TCR depth and breadth did not differ between schedules. Trial participants were enrolled by age into 18-55, 56-69 and 70-plus year subgroups, with around 150, 28 and 57 TCR-sequenced participants respectively. A total of under 250 trial participants underwent TCR sequencing, of whom approximately 200 had received two doses of AZD1222 and roughly 26 had received two doses of the MenACWY control vaccine. What the research found in general, with its limitations: Participants were mostly white British, with more females than males. The authors suggested clonal diversity may have been underestimated. After two AZD1222 doses, spike-specific TCR breadth and depth were significantly higher than at day 0 and than in MenACWY recipients. Conclusions about previously exposed vaccinees are limited, since just five or six AZD1222 recipients were seropositive for SARS-CoV-2 at baseline. In the small 56-69-year group, the increase in depth fell short of significance, most likely because of low power. The whole spike protein was spanned by vaccine-associated CD4 TCRs, and dominant responses were seen in regions 160-218 and 743-854. Epitopes outside the regions mutated in the B.1.351 and B.1.1.7 variants were reportedly recognized by nearly half of the unique spike-specific TCRs. Because no day 14 peak-response samples were available, the repertoires could be characterized only after the peak T cell response.

The CDR3 regions of human TCRbeta chains were analyzed by immunosequencing. As for how the authors treated the data: TCRs in the repertoires were matched against a reference library of SARS-CoV-2-specific TCRs that had been generated with the MIRA antigen-specificity platform. Breadth was defined as the fraction of unique TCRs that were SARS-CoV-2-associated. Depth was defined as the fraction of total T cells that were SARS-CoV-2-associated. Each spike-specific TCR was assigned to its reactive spike region and to a CD4 or CD8 class using the MIRA data. Log10-transformed breadth and depth values were compared by one-way ANOVA with Sidak's multiple comparisons tests. In TCRdb, the immuneACCESS table is reduced to in-frame sequences with V and J assigned. These tables do not hold every clone; where another copy was compared, an unresolved V gene accounts for under half, and the others remain unexplained. That table supplies the V and J calls and clone size; D and trimming were determined from the DNA. The sample table shows about 130,000 clones, and roughly 86% are seen once. The top ten clones comprise about 12% of the sample.

This clone was detected a few times. What antigen it recognizes has not been identified. No base quality information exists; no much larger clone differs at one position. Taken with the paper, the label for time point translates to: baseline before first vaccination. The vaccinee samples were drawn from two UK trials, COV001 and COV002, one of which was a single-blind randomized controlled phase 2/3 trial testing AZD1222 (ChAdOx1 nCoV-19) in healthy adults. Trial participant PBMC samples were collected at day 0 and day 28 after the second dose for TCRbeta chain sequencing. This TCR was recovered from an adult in good health. The sequencing used peripheral blood, collected on day 0 of AZD1222 vaccination.

The DNA sequence is given as TGCGCCAGCAGAGACCGGTCCATCACTGAAGCTTTCTTT. Translated, it reads CASRDRSITEAFF. The V gene is TRBV10-2 and the J gene is TRBJ1-1, with the D gene not confidently named. The CDR3, from cysteine to phenylalanine, totals 13 residues. Only CDR3 DNA is held: 39 bases, read in frame from base 1. V gives up 6 bases and J gives up 4 bases, and the segment between their germline ends measures 12 bases. Reading the germline V gene gives CDR1 WSHSY and CDR2 SAAADI.